The 4 T cell receptor beta chains listed next were all sequenced from one sample in a study of cytomegalovirus exposure and HLA in healthy donors. The study ran its PCR with 60 Vbeta and 13 Jbeta primers. Method: immunoSEQ multiplex PCR; TCRdb's copy keeps in-frame clones and lacks some. This sample yields 120,000 to 150,000 clones, of which about 85% are seen a single time; around 3.1% belongs to the top ten. Sequenced sample: PBMCs. The source of these receptors is a female donor in good health and CMV-seronegative.

About this clone itself: Germline is not matched at one junction end, which may reflect a read error. The CDR3 is CASSPGTRLRSGELFF. CDR3 DNA: TGTGCTAGCAGCCCCGGGACTAGATTGAGGTCCGGGGAGCTGTTTTTT. This rearrangement joins TRBV7-7 to TRBJ2-2, with TRBD2 matching over 8 bases. The V gene's germline CDR1 is SSHAT and CDR2 FNYEAQ (reference sequence). The CDR3 runs 16 residues.

CDR3 loop: CASSQGGRGRSRGYTF. The CDR3 DNA reads TGCGCCAGCAGCCAAGGGGGCAGGGGACGGTCTAGAGGCTACACCTTC. The chain uses TRBV4-3 and TRBJ1-2, with D possibly TRBD1 on 6 matching bases. This CDR3 is built from 16 residues. V was trimmed by 1 base and J by 8 bases, leaving 20 bases between them. Germline CDR1 reads LGHNA; CDR2 reads YSLEER.

V gene TRBV6-6 combines with J gene TRBJ1-5; a weak D match, TRBD1 (6 bases). The CDR3 extends over 15 amino acids. Trimming stripped 8 bases from V and 5 bases from J, with 19 bases between. Germline CDR1 and CDR2: MNHNY and SVGAGI (reference sequence). CDR3 in amino acids: CASRWTARVDQPQHF. The CDR3 DNA is TGTGCCAGCCGCTGGACAGCTCGCGTGGATCAGCCCCAGCATTTT.

This clone was recorded only once. This chain connects TRBV7-2 to TRBJ2-6; D remains ambiguous. Between the trimmed V and J ends, which lost 5 bases and 0 bases, there was a span of 8 bases. The CDR3 spans 15 residues. The germline V gene has CDR1 SGHTA and CDR2 FQGNSA. The chain's CDR3 is CASSVRFSGANVLTF. The CDR3 DNA follows: TGTGCCAGCAGCGTCCGGTTCTCTGGGGCCAACGTCCTGACTTTC.